This T cell receptor (beta chain) was observed in a study of metastatic and nonmetastatic thyroid tumors. Across the study: Repertoire data that came from the blood and tumor or nodule tissue of malignant and benign thyroid patients were compared. Study conclusions and caveats: Malignant thyroid tumors reportedly exceeded benign nodules significantly in TCR beta diversity, with the difference appearing in blood and tumor.

Original analysis: To classify distant metastasis in papillary thyroid cancer, a model was built from CDR3 differences across clinicopathological groups. TCRdb redid the clone calls on the PCR reads using MiXCR. In this record, the V and J calls reflect TCRdb's handling and not the investigators' own analysis. This table holds some 64,000 clones, about 4% found once. Concerning this clone: Its antigen is undetermined. One end of the junction is discordant with germline, which a read error may explain.

Each patient went into thyroid surgery without having received any treatment. This CDR3 has 15 amino acids. CDR1 SGDLS and CDR2 YYNGEE come from the germline V gene. The clonotype originates from a female donor with papillary thyroid cancer or a benign thyroid nodule (not recorded which). Some clones in this sample may be carry-over from other donors' samples. Material: blood. The chain joins TRBV9 to TRBJ2-1; TRBD2 aligns across 7 bases. The CDR3 nucleotides read TGTGTCAGCAGCTCTGCTAGCGGCAACTACAATGAGCAGTTCTTC. It translates to CVSSSASGNYNEQFF. The full variable domain, completed using reference TRBV9 and TRBJ2-1, is DSGVTQTPKHLITATGQRVTLRCSPRSGDLSVYWYQQSLDQGLQFLIQYYNGEERAKGNILERFSAQQFPDLHSELNLSSLELGDSALYFCVSSSASGNYNEQFFGPGTRLTVL.